This entry describes one T cell receptor beta chain. These data belong to a study of blood T cell repertoires in COVID-19. Sequencing used immunoSEQ multiplex PCR; TCRdb keeps in-frame clones, though not all of them. This sample carries about 69,000 clones, 84% of them seen once, and the ten largest clones take about an eighth. Trimming removed 2 bases from V and 5 bases from J; junction bases left unmatched: 7. Germline assignment: CDR1 LNHDA and CDR2 SQIVND (reference sequence). The CDR3 has 15 residues. The chain couples TRBV19 to TRBJ1-2; 8 nucleotides align to TRBD1. Sequences were obtained from peripheral blood. This receptor was identified in a man aged 45-60 years with COVID-19, enrolled during active disease. The CDR3 DNA sequence: TGTGCCAGTAGTATATTCAGGGACAGGACATATGGCTACACCTTC. Its translation is CASSIFRDRTYGYTF.